Listed below are T cell receptor beta chains from one sample, sequenced in a study of CD8+CD57+ T cells in acquired aplastic anemia. Each CDR3 protein is one row after TCRdb ran MiXCR on the reads. The sample has some 170,000 distinct CDR3 sequences, roughly 45% seen once. Sequencing used sorted CD4+, CD8+, or CD8+CD57+ T cells (not recorded which) from PBMCs. Every receptor here comes from a human donor in good health. CDR3s include the opening cysteine and the closing phenylalanine or tryptophan. The order of the fields is J gene, clone size, V gene, D gene, CDR3 protein, CDR3 DNA. The D gene is left open where the match is weak. Clone size is not always given. Where it is, it says once, few, many or a class for expanded clones.

J gene: TRBJ1-1; clone size: many; V gene: TRBV5-1; D gene: -; CDR3 protein: CASRGRIVNTEAFF; CDR3 DNA: TGCGCCAGCCGAGGGAGGATCGTGAACACTGAAGCTTTCTTT
J gene: TRBJ2-7; clone size: -; V gene: TRBV20-1; D gene: -; CDR3 protein: CSARDRRDYEQYF; CDR3 DNA: TGCAGTGCTAGAGATCGGCGGGACTACGAGCAGTACTTC
J gene: TRBJ2-7; clone size: many; V gene: TRBV7-9; D gene: TRBD1; CDR3 protein: CASSLRQGIHEQYF; CDR3 DNA: TGTGCCAGCAGCTTAAGACAGGGGATTCACGAGCAGTACTTC
J gene: TRBJ2-5; clone size: -; V gene: TRBV5-5; D gene: TRBD1; CDR3 protein: CASSTGQGVETQYF; CDR3 DNA: TGTGCCAGCAGCACGGGACAGGGGGTAGAGACCCAGTACTTC
J gene: TRBJ2-1; clone size: many; V gene: TRBV20-1; D gene: TRBD2; CDR3 protein: CSAGTSGSHEQFF; CDR3 DNA: TGCAGTGCCGGGACTAGCGGGAGTCATGAGCAGTTCTTC
J gene: TRBJ1-6; clone size: few; V gene: TRBV15; D gene: TRBD1; CDR3 protein: CATSSQTGVAPLHF; CDR3 DNA: TGTGCCACCAGCAGCCAAACAGGGGTTGCACCCCTCCACTTT
J gene: TRBJ2-3; clone size: -; V gene: TRBV11-2; D gene: TRBD1; CDR3 protein: CASRRQGGTDTQYF; CDR3 DNA: TGTGCCAGCAGACGACAGGGTGGCACAGATACGCAGTATTTT
J gene: TRBJ2-1; clone size: -; V gene: TRBV6-2/TRBV6-3; D gene: -; CDR3 protein: CASSYTMRSSYNEQFF; CDR3 DNA: TGTGCCAGCAGCTACACAATGCGTAGCTCCTACAATGAGCAGTTCTTC
J gene: TRBJ2-3; clone size: -; V gene: TRBV5-1; D gene: TRBD1; CDR3 protein: CASSLATTGTTDTQYF; CDR3 DNA: TGCGCCAGCAGCTTGGCGACGACAGGGACCACAGATACGCAGTATTTT
J gene: TRBJ2-5; clone size: many; V gene: TRBV11-2; D gene: TRBD2; CDR3 protein: CASTQGLQETQYF; CDR3 DNA: TGTGCCAGCACTCAGGGACTACAAGAGACCCAGTACTTC
J gene: TRBJ1-2; clone size: many; V gene: TRBV12-3/TRBV12-4; D gene: -; CDR3 protein: CASTPGNYGYTF; CDR3 DNA: TGTGCCAGCACCCCAGGGAACTATGGCTACACCTTC
J gene: TRBJ2-7; clone size: many; V gene: TRBV5-1; D gene: TRBD2; CDR3 protein: CASSPSGGSYEQYF; CDR3 DNA: TGCGCCAGCAGCCCTAGCGGGGGATCCTACGAGCAGTACTTC
J gene: TRBJ2-2; clone size: -; V gene: TRBV2; D gene: -; CDR3 protein: CASSEQGGSKLFF; CDR3 DNA: TGTGCCAGCAGTGAACAGGGGGGTTCTAAGCTGTTTTTT
J gene: TRBJ2-2; clone size: -; V gene: TRBV24-1; D gene: -; CDR3 protein: CATSDPGTNTGELFF; CDR3 DNA: TGTGCCACCAGTGATCCAGGGACGAACACCGGGGAGCTGTTTTTT
J gene: TRBJ1-6; clone size: few; V gene: TRBV20-1; D gene: TRBD1; CDR3 protein: CSAGDRGFYGSYNSPLHF; CDR3 DNA: TGCAGTGCCGGGGACAGGGGTTTCTATGGGTCCTATAATTCACCCCTCCACTTT
J gene: TRBJ1-4; clone size: -; V gene: TRBV6-1; D gene: TRBD1; CDR3 protein: CASRTGTVIEKLFF; CDR3 DNA: TGTGCCAGCAGGACCGGGACAGTGATTGAAAAACTGTTTTTT
J gene: TRBJ2-3; clone size: many; V gene: TRBV4-2; D gene: TRBD2; CDR3 protein: CASSQEAGGQRDTQYF; CDR3 DNA: TGTGCCAGCAGCCAAGAAGCGGGGGGGCAGAGAGATACGCAGTATTTT
J gene: TRBJ1-1; clone size: many; V gene: TRBV19; D gene: -; CDR3 protein: CASSIASANTEAFF; CDR3 DNA: TGTGCCAGTAGTATAGCTTCAGCAAACACTGAAGCTTTCTTT
J gene: TRBJ2-7; clone size: -; V gene: TRBV20-1; D gene: TRBD2; CDR3 protein: CSAYLVEGGFYEQYF; CDR3 DNA: TGCAGTGCTTATTTAGTAGAGGGAGGGTTCTACGAGCAGTACTTC
J gene: TRBJ2-1; clone size: -; V gene: TRBV11-3; D gene: TRBD2; CDR3 protein: CASGLASGGGDNEQFF; CDR3 DNA: TGTGCCAGCGGCTTAGCTAGCGGGGGGGGTGACAATGAGCAGTTCTTC
J gene: TRBJ2-3; clone size: -; V gene: TRBV10-2; D gene: TRBD1; CDR3 protein: CASSMGQGVDTQYF; CDR3 DNA: TGCGCCAGCAGCATGGGACAGGGGGTAGATACGCAGTATTTT
J gene: TRBJ1-6; clone size: -; V gene: TRBV24-1; D gene: -; CDR3 protein: CATSDFAWPNSPLHF; CDR3 DNA: TGTGCCACCAGTGATTTCGCCTGGCCCAATTCACCCCTCCACTTT
J gene: TRBJ2-7; clone size: many; V gene: TRBV7-2; D gene: TRBD1; CDR3 protein: CASSYRDSTYEQYF; CDR3 DNA: TGTGCCAGCAGCTACCGGGACAGCACCTACGAGCAGTACTTC
J gene: TRBJ2-3; clone size: many; V gene: TRBV20-1; D gene: TRBD2; CDR3 protein: CRGSGGSTDTQYF; CDR3 DNA: TGCAGGGGGAGCGGGGGGAGCACAGATACGCAGTATTTT
J gene: TRBJ1-1; clone size: -; V gene: TRBV2; D gene: -; CDR3 protein: CASTIKGGDAFF; CDR3 DNA: TGTGCCAGCACCATCAAGGGAGGGGATGCTTTCTTT
J gene: TRBJ1-1; clone size: once; V gene: TRBV2; D gene: -; CDR3 protein: CASSARGQNTEAFF; CDR3 DNA: TGTGCCAGCAGTGCACGTGGCCAGAACACTGAAGCTTTCTTT
J gene: TRBJ1-5; clone size: -; V gene: TRBV10-3; D gene: TRBD1; CDR3 protein: CAISPDRDNQPQHF; CDR3 DNA: TGTGCCATCAGTCCTGACAGGGACAATCAGCCCCAGCATTTT
J gene: TRBJ1-1; clone size: few; V gene: TRBV6-5; D gene: -; CDR3 protein: CASSYGGWTPGTEAFF; CDR3 DNA: TGTGCCAGCAGTTACGGGGGTTGGACTCCAGGGACTGAAGCTTTCTTT
J gene: TRBJ2-7; clone size: -; V gene: TRBV7-9; D gene: TRBD2; CDR3 protein: CASSQLAVYEQYF; CDR3 DNA: TGTGCCAGCAGCCAACTAGCGGTCTACGAGCAGTACTTC
J gene: TRBJ2-7; clone size: -; V gene: TRBV7-9; D gene: -; CDR3 protein: CASSFAELYEQYF; CDR3 DNA: TGTGCCAGCAGCTTTGCGGAGCTCTACGAGCAGTACTTC
J gene: TRBJ2-7; clone size: few; V gene: TRBV6-2/TRBV6-3; D gene: -; CDR3 protein: CASSYGGLPSSYEQYF; CDR3 DNA: TGTGCCAGCAGTTACGGAGGACTCCCAAGCTCCTACGAGCAGTACTTC
J gene: TRBJ2-3; clone size: -; V gene: TRBV20-1; D gene: TRBD2; CDR3 protein: CSARLPLLAGETDTQYF; CDR3 DNA: TGCAGTGCTAGACTACCCTTACTAGCGGGAGAAACAGATACGCAGTATTTT
J gene: TRBJ1-2; clone size: many; V gene: TRBV7-8; D gene: TRBD1; CDR3 protein: CASSLGQRYEINYGYTF; CDR3 DNA: TGTGCCAGCAGCTTGGGACAGAGATACGAAATCAACTATGGCTACACCTTC
J gene: TRBJ1-4; clone size: -; V gene: TRBV12-3/TRBV12-4; D gene: TRBD1; CDR3 protein: CASRNIYRDRGHGNEKLFF; CDR3 DNA: TGTGCCAGCAGAAATATATACCGGGACAGGGGGCACGGTAATGAAAAACTGTTTTTT
J gene: TRBJ2-7; clone size: -; V gene: TRBV7-6; D gene: TRBD1; CDR3 protein: CASSLLTGANTYEQYF; CDR3 DNA: TGTGCCAGCAGCCTCCTGACAGGGGCCAACACCTACGAGCAGTACTTC
J gene: TRBJ1-1; clone size: many; V gene: TRBV29-1; D gene: -; CDR3 protein: CSVTPGVNTEAFF; CDR3 DNA: TGCAGCGTGACTCCGGGAGTGAACACTGAAGCTTTCTTT
J gene: TRBJ1-1; clone size: few; V gene: TRBV6-1; D gene: -; CDR3 protein: CASSQQRGGTEAFF; CDR3 DNA: TGTGCCAGCAGCCAACAGAGGGGGGGCACTGAAGCTTTCTTT
J gene: TRBJ1-2; clone size: many; V gene: TRBV6-5; D gene: -; CDR3 protein: CASSLRGPRSGYGYTF; CDR3 DNA: TGTGCCAGCAGTTTACGGGGTCCGCGAAGTGGTTATGGCTACACCTTC
J gene: TRBJ2-2; clone size: once; V gene: TRBV2; D gene: -; CDR3 protein: CASRSLASTGELFF; CDR3 DNA: TGTGCCAGCAGATCTCTAGCATCCACCGGGGAGCTGTTTTTT
J gene: TRBJ2-1; clone size: many; V gene: TRBV27; D gene: -; CDR3 protein: CASRDPYNEQFF; CDR3 DNA: TGTGCCAGCAGGGACCCGTACAATGAGCAGTTCTTC
J gene: TRBJ2-3; clone size: medium-sized; V gene: TRBV10-1; D gene: TRBD2; CDR3 protein: CASSEGTSRDTQYF; CDR3 DNA: TGCGCCAGCAGTGAGGGGACTAGCAGAGATACGCAGTATTTT